This record concerns one TCR beta chain sequence. Its matching antigen is unknown. V lost 0 bases and J lost 8; bases outside the gene matches: 9. Germline loops: CDR1 SGHRS, CDR2 YFSETQ. This CDR3 is 15 amino acids long. Unique molecular identifiers were incorporated into the prepared TCRbeta library. TCRdb redid the calling of the PCR reads with MiXCR, one entry per CDR3 protein. Altogether approximately 1,000,000 distinct CDR3 sequences are present, 25% to 30% being singletons, with the ten largest covering under 30%. This specimen comes from a study of T-cell reconstitution after alpha-beta-depleted transplantation in children. Points from the study as a whole: Most T-cell counts and diversity one year after the transplant came from T cells that were newly produced.

This clonotype was obtained from a boy under two years old who had a stem cell transplant for SCID, so the T cells may come from the graft donor. Here the sequenced sample was PBMCs, mostly from graft donor cells, taken 360 days after TCRalphabeta/CD19-depleted stem cell transplant. The chain couples TRBV5-1 to TRBJ1-2; TRBD1 matches at 8 bases. The DNA for the CDR3 is TGCGCCAGCAGCTTGGCCAGGCAGGGGGCGCGAGGCTACACCTTC. The encoded protein is CASSLARQGARGYTF.